The 7 T cell receptor beta chains presented below share a single source sample, sequenced in a study of early T cells in non-severe SARS-CoV-2 infection. TCRdb independently ran MiXCR on the 5' RACE reads; one entry per CDR3 protein. The sample has 80,000 to 95,000 distinct CDR3 sequences, 12% to 15% seen once. The sequencing input was whole blood. The receptors originated from an adult who was a healthcare worker with PCR-confirmed SARS-CoV-2 infection or an uninfected control (not recorded which).

Many counts were recorded for this clonotype. The gene calls are TRBV2 and TRBJ1-1; possible D gene TRBD1, 5 bases. Germline values: CDR1 SNHLY, CDR2 FYNNEI. The V and J ends lost 7 bases and 6 bases respectively, with 18 bases between them. The CDR3 spans 14 residues. Here the CDR3 DNA reads TGTGCCAGCATGACGGAGCAGGGAGGAGCTGAAGCTTTCTTT. It codes for CASMTEQGGAEAFF.

CDR3 coding DNA: TGCAGTGCTCAGGGGTCCCGCTACGAGCAGTACTTC. Amino acid sequence: CSAQGSRYEQYF. The V call is TRBV20-1, the J call TRBJ2-7, with a tentative D call TRBD1 (6 bases). Trimming stripped 5 bases from V and 3 bases from J, with 11 bases between. Germline V lookup: CDR1 DFQATT, CDR2 SNEGSKA (reference sequence). The CDR3 totals 12 residues.

For this clonotype: A read error may account for a junction end that differs from germline. This rearrangement joins TRBV29-1 to TRBJ1-1, with a tentative D call TRBD1 (6 bases). The CDR3 is 15 amino acids. Germline V gene lookup returns CDR1 SQVTM and CDR2 ANQGSEA. CDR3 sequence reads: CSVEGQEAPNTEVFF. CDR3 coding DNA: TGCAGCGTTGAAGGACAGGAGGCTCCAAACACTGAAGTTTTCTTT.

This chain uses TRBV7-6 with TRBJ1-1, with 9 bases matching TRBD1. CDR1 is SGHVS, CDR2 FNYEAQ, per germline. V dropped 1 base and J dropped 6; count of bases not matched to a gene: 3. This CDR3 is built from 14 residues. The CDR3 region is CASSLGTGVAEAFF. CDR3 nucleotides: TGTGCCAGCAGCTTAGGGACAGGGGTCGCTGAAGCTTTCTTT.

The sample holds a few counts of this clonotype. The rearrangement links TRBV20-1 to TRBJ2-7; D possibly corresponds to TRBD2 (7 bases). The germline gives CDR1 DFQATT, CDR2 SNEGSKA (reference sequence). Trimming left V 3 bases short and J 2 bases short, with 8 bases between. The CDR3 is made up of 12 amino acids. CDR3 in DNA: TGCAGTGCTAGGGGGGGGCCCTACGAGCAGTACTTC. Translating it yields CSARGGPYEQYF.

This clonotype showed up many times. The V call is TRBV9, the J call TRBJ2-5, with 7 bases that match TRBD1. Germline V gives CDR1 SGDLS, CDR2 YYNGEE. The CDR3 runs to 16 residues. With V trimmed by 3 bases and J by 5 bases, 13 bases remained unmatched. CDR3 bases: TGTGCCAGCAGCGCTACAGGGGTGGTGTCGCGGGAGACCCAGTACTTC. This translates into CASSATGVVSRETQYF.

This sequence joins TRBV6-2 or TRBV6-3 and TRBJ1-1, with TRBD1 as a possible D gene (5 bases). Trimming removed 4 bases from V and 2 bases from J, with 11 bases in between. Germline-derived CDR1 and CDR2 are MNHEY and SVGEGT. CDR3 length equals 14 residues. The CDR3 bases are TGTGCCAGCAGTTTTAGAGACAGTAACACTGAAGCTTTCTTT. It codes for CASSFRDSNTEAFF.